Below are 10 T cell receptor beta chains sequenced from a single sample in a study of vaccination and CD4 T cells after COVID-19. As for treatment: approximately nine-day PBMC culture with coronavirus spike peptide pools or control peptides (ViraFEST assay). Cultured CD4+ T-cell DNA underwent Oncomine TCR Beta short-read sequencing. TCRdb reprocessed the PCR reads with MiXCR, giving one entry per CDR3 protein. The sample has about 11,000 distinct CDR3 sequences, around three fifths seen once; the top ten hold around 28%. Their specific antigens are unknown. Material: CD4+ T cells from blood, cultured in vitro, obtained before SARS-CoV-2 vaccination. These receptors originate from a human donor who had recovered from COVID-19.

CDR3 sequence (DNA): TGTGCCAGCAGTTACCCTAGCGGGAGATCCGCGGAGACCCAGTACTTC. Its protein product is CASSYPSGRSAETQYF. The rearrangement joins TRBV6-5 to TRBJ2-5; TRBD2 aligns across 10 bases. Germline CDR1 is MNHEY and CDR2 is SVGAGI. J lost 5 bases, V lost 2 bases, and 8 bases had no gene match. CDR3 length: 16 amino acids.

The chain uses TRBV19 and TRBJ2-5, with TRBD2 matching 8 bases. CDR1 LNHDA and CDR2 SQIVND come from the germline V gene (reference sequence). This CDR3 contains 16 residues. Trimming removed 3 bases from V and 5 bases from J; junction bases left unmatched: 11. The CDR3 sequence: CASSIRAGDFAETQYF. The DNA for the CDR3 is TGTGCCAGTAGTATCCGAGCGGGAGACTTTGCGGAGACCCAGTACTTC.

The CDR3 spells CASSLVSASSGNTIYF. The CDR3 bases are TGTGCCAGCAGCTTAGTCAGTGCCAGCTCTGGAAACACCATATATTTT. The chain is built from TRBV5-5 and TRBJ1-3; D gene unclear. The CDR3 totals 16 residues. Germline values: CDR1 SGHKS, CDR2 YYEKEE (reference sequence). V was cut by 2 bases and J by 0 bases, with 12 bases left in between.

The J gene is TRBJ2-7, the V gene TRBV18; 7 bases fit TRBD1. Judging by the DNA end, TRBJ2-5 fits better; the J call may be wrong. The germline V gene has CDR1 KGHSH and CDR2 LQKENI. The CDR3 is 13 residues long. The CDR3 reads CASSPGQQETQYF. CDR3 nucleotide sequence: TGTGCCAGCTCACCGGGACAGCAAGAGACCCAGTACTTC.

This chain uses TRBV7-2 with TRBJ2-2; 9 nucleotides match TRBD2. CDR1 is SGHTA, CDR2 FQGNSA, per germline. V shed 4 bases, J shed 4 bases, and the junction held 7 bases outside the gene matches. This CDR3 has 16 amino acids. This CDR3 reads CASSSIAGVTTGELFF. Written as DNA, the CDR3 is TGTGCCAGCAGCTCGATAGCGGGGGTGACCACCGGGGAGCTGTTTTTT.

The J gene is TRBJ1-5, the V gene TRBV20-1, with D tentatively TRBD1 (6 bases). Trimming stripped 1 base from V and 0 bases from J, with 10 bases between. Germline V gives CDR1 DFQATT, CDR2 SNEGSKA (reference sequence). The CDR3 extends over 15 amino acids. The CDR3 loop reads CSARVTGHSNQPQHF. The CDR3 coding sequence is TGCAGTGCTAGAGTGACGGGACATAGCAATCAGCCCCAGCATTTT.

This clonotype came up once. This chain uses TRBV11-2 with TRBJ2-5, with 12 bases fitting TRBD2. V was pared by 5 bases and J by 9 bases, with 13 bases of the junction left unmatched. Germline V lookup: CDR1 SGHAT, CDR2 FQNNGV. This CDR3 contains 16 residues. The CDR3 coding sequence is TGTGCCAGCAGCCCCGGGACTAGCGGGCGGGGGGAGGCCCAGTACTTC. Protein product: CASSPGTSGRGEAQYF.

Here the CDR3 reads CSARETGINQPQHF. Here the CDR3 DNA reads TGCAGTGCTAGAGAGACAGGGATCAATCAGCCCCAGCATTTT. This sequence joins TRBV20-1 and TRBJ1-5; the match to TRBD1 covers 7 bases. Unmatched junction bases numbered 2, after V lost 0 bases and J lost 3 bases. The CDR3 extends over 14 amino acids. Germline values: CDR1 DFQATT, CDR2 SNEGSKA (reference sequence).

This sequence joins TRBV19 and TRBJ2-3; 7 bases agree with TRBD1. This CDR3 is 14 amino acids long. Germline values: CDR1 LNHDA, CDR2 SQIVND (reference sequence). V dropped 5 bases and J dropped 1; count of bases not matched to a gene: 3. The CDR3 sequence: CASSLRGRTDTQYF. The CDR3 coding sequence is TGTGCCAGTAGTTTAAGGGGGCGCACAGATACGCAGTATTTT.

J is TRBJ1-1 and V is TRBV20-1, with TRBD1 matching 7 bases. The germline V gene has CDR1 DFQATT and CDR2 SNEGSKA (reference sequence). This CDR3 spans 11 amino acids. The V and J ends lost 7 bases and 3 bases, in that order; junction bases with no gene match: 2. DNA of the CDR3: TGCAGTGTCAGGGGGGACACTGAAGCTTTCTTT. It specifies CSVRGDTEAFF.